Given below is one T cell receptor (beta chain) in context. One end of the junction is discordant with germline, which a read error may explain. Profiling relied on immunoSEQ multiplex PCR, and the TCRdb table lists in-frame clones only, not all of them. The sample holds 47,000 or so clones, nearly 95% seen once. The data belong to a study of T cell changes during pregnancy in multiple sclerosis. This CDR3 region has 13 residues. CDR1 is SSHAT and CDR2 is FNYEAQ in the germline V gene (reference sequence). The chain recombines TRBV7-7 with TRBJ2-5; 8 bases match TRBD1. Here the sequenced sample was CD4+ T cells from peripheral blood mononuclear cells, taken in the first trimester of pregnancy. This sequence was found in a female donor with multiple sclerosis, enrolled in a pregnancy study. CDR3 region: CASSPQGAETQYF. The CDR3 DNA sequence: TGTGCTAGCAGCCCCCAGGGGGCGGAGACCCAGTACTTC.